One sample yielded the 10 T cell receptor beta chains listed below, sequenced in a study of blood T cell repertoires in COVID-19. Produced via immunoSEQ multiplex PCR; TCRdb's table is partial and in-frame only. The sample consists of roughly 150,000 clones, roughly nine tenths of them appearing once. Source material: peripheral blood. All receptors come from a man aged 55-75 years with active or convalescent COVID-19.

In this sample, this clone turned up a few times. V is TRBV5-4 and J is TRBJ1-2, with TRBD1 matching 8 bases. This CDR3 is built from 15 residues. Germline assignment: CDR1 SGHNT and CDR2 YYREEE (reference sequence). Unmatched junction bases numbered 7, after V lost 3 bases and J lost 3 bases. This CDR3 is CASSSQAGGDYGYTF. DNA of the CDR3: TGTGCCAGCAGCTCGCAGGCAGGGGGCGACTATGGCTACACCTTC.

The CDR3: CSASFTGGIYGYTF. CDR3 sequence (DNA): TGCAGTGCTAGTTTTACAGGGGGCATCTATGGCTACACCTTC. V usage is TRBV20-1 and J usage is TRBJ1-2; TRBD1 aligns across 9 bases. The CDR3 loop spans 14 amino acids. Looked up from germline, CDR1 is DFQATT and CDR2 is SNEGSKA (reference sequence). J lost 4 bases, V lost 3 bases, and 6 bases had no gene match.

This chain joins TRBV7-2 and TRBJ2-5, with 7 bases lining up with TRBD1. From germline, CDR1 is SGHTA and CDR2 FQGNSA. The V gene end was trimmed by 0 bases and the J gene end by 5 bases; junction bases not matched to a gene: 12. The CDR3 covers 17 residues. The CDR3: CASSLAVWVGQIETQYF. DNA for the CDR3: TGTGCCAGCAGCTTAGCGGTATGGGTGGGACAGATTGAGACCCAGTACTTC. Full variable domain (remainder filled in from reference TRBV7-2 and TRBJ2-5): GAGVSQSPSNKVTEKGKDVELRCDPISGHTALYWYRQSLGQGLEFLIYFQGNSAPDKSGLPSDRFSAERTGGSVSTLTIQRTQQEDSAVYLCASSLAVWVGQIETQYFGPGTRLLVL.

The chain joins TRBV4-2 to TRBJ2-7; 8 nucleotides line up with TRBD2. Germline loops: CDR1 LGHNA, CDR2 YNFKEQ. The V segment lost 0 bases and the J segment 2 bases; nucleotides outside the gene matches: 3. This CDR3 spans 15 amino acids. CDR3: CASSQEGGGPYEQYF. CDR3 DNA sequence: TGTGCCAGCAGCCAAGAGGGCGGGGGGCCCTACGAGCAGTACTTC.

V usage is TRBV6-5 and J usage is TRBJ1-5, with TRBD1 matching over 7 bases. The CDR3 has 15 residues. Germline CDR1 is MNHEY and CDR2 is SVGAGI. The V segment lost 1 base and the J segment 1 base; nucleotides outside the gene matches: 1. CDR3 amino acids: CASSYLQGSNQPQHF. The CDR3 DNA reads as TGTGCCAGCAGTTACTTACAGGGGAGCAATCAGCCCCAGCATTTT.

The chain employs TRBV10-3 and TRBJ2-4; tentative D call: TRBD2 (5 bases). The V gene lost 4 bases and the J gene lost 6 bases, with 10 bases spanning the gap. CDR3 length: 13 amino acids. Germline V CDR1 and CDR2: ENHRY, SYGVKD. CDR3 region: CAISGTYGNIQYF. The CDR3 DNA sequence: TGTGCCATCAGTGGGACTTACGGAAACATTCAGTACTTC.

As regards this clone: One end of the junction varies from germline; a read error may be responsible. The chain joins TRBV7-9 to TRBJ1-1; TRBD1 matches 9 bases. Per germline, CDR1 SEHNR and CDR2 FQNEAQ (reference sequence). This CDR3 comprises 14 residues. The CDR3 sequence is CASSLTGQGTAAFF. CDR3 coding DNA: TGTGCCAGCAGCTTGACGGGACAGGGTACTGCAGCTTTCTTT.

This rearrangement joins TRBV10-2 to TRBJ1-2, with D hard to call. Trimming shortened V by 4 bases and J by 1 base, and 7 bases separated the two germline ends. The germline V gene has CDR1 WSHSY and CDR2 SAAADI. The CDR3 totals 13 residues. The CDR3: CASSAGVNYGYTF. DNA of the CDR3: TGCGCCAGCAGTGCCGGGGTTAACTATGGCTACACCTTC.

This rearrangement joins TRBV29-1 to TRBJ1-1; 7 bases are a match to TRBD1. Germline CDR1 reads SQVTM; CDR2 reads ANQGSEA. CDR3 length: 13 amino acids. Trimming at V came to 7 bases and at J to 8 bases, leaving 13 bases not matched to a gene. The chain's CDR3 is CSATPTGNSEAFF. Written as DNA, the CDR3 is TGCAGCGCTACCCCGACAGGGAACTCGGAAGCTTTCTTT.

The chain carries TRBV3-1 (or the pseudogene TRBV3-2) and TRBJ1-1; 9 nucleotides agree with TRBD1. The CDR3 runs 12 residues. V lost 4 bases, J lost 9 bases, and 3 bases stayed unmatched. The germline V gene encodes CDR1 LGHDT and CDR2 YNNKEL (reference sequence). The CDR3 is CASSPGQGKAFF. The CDR3 DNA follows: TGTGCCAGCAGCCCCGGACAGGGGAAAGCTTTCTTT.